This T cell receptor beta chain was obtained from a study of long-term antiretroviral therapy in people with HIV. Whole-study context: The study's earliest collections predate the 2015 immediate-ART recommendation by about a decade.

With survey level as its setting, the immunoSEQ assay was v3.0. TCRdb keeps only in-frame clones here, not all; method: immunoSEQ multiplex PCR. Of around 16,000 clones listed, 75% are singletons. V was cut by 2 bases and J by 5 bases, with 12 bases left in between. The CDR3 contains 14 residues. This clonotype was obtained from a woman aged 45-60 years with HIV. Sequenced here: unsorted PBMCs, sampled 1.5 years before starting antiretroviral therapy. The V and J genes are TRBV23-1 and TRBJ1-1; no clear D gene. TRBV23-1 is flagged as an ORF with uncertain function. CDR3 sequence: CASSQLTIVTEAFF. Here the CDR3 DNA reads TGCGCCAGCAGTCAACTTACAATTGTAACTGAAGCTTTCTTT.